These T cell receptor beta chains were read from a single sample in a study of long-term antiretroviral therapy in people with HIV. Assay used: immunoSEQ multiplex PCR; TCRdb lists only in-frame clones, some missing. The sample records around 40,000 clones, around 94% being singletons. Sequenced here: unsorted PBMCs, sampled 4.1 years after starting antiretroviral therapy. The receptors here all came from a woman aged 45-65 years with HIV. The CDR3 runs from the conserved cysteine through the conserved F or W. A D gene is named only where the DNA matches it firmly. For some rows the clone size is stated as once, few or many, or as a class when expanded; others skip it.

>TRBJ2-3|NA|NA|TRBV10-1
CAPPSRGGGTDTQYF
TGCGCCCCCCCCTCCAGGGGTGGGGGTACAGATACGCAGTATTTT
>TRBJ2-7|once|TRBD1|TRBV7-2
CASSFRTGTSYEQYF
TGTGCCAGCAGCTTCCGGACAGGGACCTCCTACGAGCAGTACTTC
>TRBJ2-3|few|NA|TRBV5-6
CASSFDTGGSTDTQYF
TGTGCCAGCAGCTTCGACACCGGGGGCAGCACAGATACGCAGTATTTT
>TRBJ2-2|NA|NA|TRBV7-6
CASSLALGGLPTGELFF
TGTGCCAGCAGCTTAGCCCTAGGGGGGCTACCCACCGGGGAGCTGTTTTTT
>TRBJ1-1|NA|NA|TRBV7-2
CASSPSVNPGTEAFF
TGTGCCAGCAGCCCGTCGGTAAACCCGGGCACTGAAGCTTTCTTT
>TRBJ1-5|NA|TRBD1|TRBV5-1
CASSPTTGGGNQPQHF
TGCGCCAGCAGCCCCACGACAGGGGGCGGCAATCAGCCCCAGCATTTT
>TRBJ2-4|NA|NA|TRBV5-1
CASSGRTDGSKNIQYF
TGCGCCAGCAGCGGACGGACAGACGGGTCCAAAAACATTCAGTACTTC
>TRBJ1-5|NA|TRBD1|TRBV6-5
CASRQGNQPQHF
TGTGCCAGCAGACAGGGGAACCAGCCCCAGCATTTT
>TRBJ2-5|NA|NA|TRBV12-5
CASDEDREGETQYF
TGTGCTAGTGACGAGGACAGGGAGGGAGAGACCCAGTACTTC
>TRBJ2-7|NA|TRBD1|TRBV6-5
CASSFTGAEQYF
TGTGCCAGCAGCTTTACAGGGGCCGAGCAGTACTTC
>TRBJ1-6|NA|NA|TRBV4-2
CASSQDPNRTRPKISPLHF
TGTGCCAGCAGCCAAGATCCGAATAGAACAAGGCCGAAAATTTCACCCCTCCACTTT
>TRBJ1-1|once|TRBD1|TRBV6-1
CASSQGAEAFF
TGTGCCAGCAGTCAGGGGGCTGAAGCTTTCTTT
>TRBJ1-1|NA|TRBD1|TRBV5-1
CASSSSTGRNTEAFF
TGCGCCAGCAGCTCATCGACAGGGAGGAACACTGAAGCTTTCTTT
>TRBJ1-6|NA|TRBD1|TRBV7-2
CASTRDSNSPLHF
TGTGCCAGCACCCGGGACAGTAATTCACCCCTCCACTTT
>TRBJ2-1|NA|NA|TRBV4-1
CASSQGRPIQFF
TGCGCCAGCAGCCAGGGTAGGCCCATACAGTTCTTC
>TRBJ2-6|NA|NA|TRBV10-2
CASSESGGRSGANVLTF
TGCGCCAGCAGTGAGTCGGGCGGCCGCTCTGGGGCCAACGTCCTGACTTTC
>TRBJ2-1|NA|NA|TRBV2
CASSVLGPTSYNEQFF
TGTGCCAGCAGTGTTCTGGGGCCCACATCCTACAATGAGCAGTTCTTC
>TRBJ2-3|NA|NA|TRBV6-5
CASSSLRGAGDTQYF
TGTGCCAGCAGTTCCCTACGGGGGGCGGGGGATACGCAGTATTTT
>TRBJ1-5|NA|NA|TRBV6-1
CASSEYSIGGDQPQHF
TGTGCCAGCAGTGAATATAGTATCGGGGGCGATCAGCCCCAGCATTTT
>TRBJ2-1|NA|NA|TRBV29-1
CSVPTEPYGFNEQFF
TGCAGCGTCCCGACCGAGCCTTACGGTTTCAATGAGCAGTTCTTC
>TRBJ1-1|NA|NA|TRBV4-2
CASSLYTEAFF
TGTGCCAGCAGCCTTTACACTGAAGCTTTCTTT
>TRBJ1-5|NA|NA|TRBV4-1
CASSLENSNQPQHF
TGCGCCAGCAGCCTGGAGAATAGCAATCAGCCCCAGCATTTT
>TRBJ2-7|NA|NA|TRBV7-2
CASSLVRYGPYEQYF
TGTGCCAGCAGCTTAGTCAGATACGGGCCCTACGAGCAGTACTTC
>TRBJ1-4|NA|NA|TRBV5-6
CASSSMNTGPGREKLFF
TGTGCCAGCAGCTCGATGAATACAGGGCCGGGGCGGGAAAAACTGTTTTTT
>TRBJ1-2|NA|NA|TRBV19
CASSIPGKGDYGYTF
TGTGCCAGTAGTATTCCAGGGAAAGGAGACTATGGCTACACCTTC
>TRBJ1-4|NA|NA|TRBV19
CASSMSREDEKLFF
TGTGCCAGTAGTATGTCCAGGGAGGATGAAAAACTGTTTTTT
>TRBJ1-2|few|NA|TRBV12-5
CASGLDPGRAGYTF
TGTGCTAGTGGTTTGGATCCGGGACGGGCGGGCTACACCTTC
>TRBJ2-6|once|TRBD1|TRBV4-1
CASSPNQGEEAGANVLTF
TGCGCCAGCAGCCCCAACCAGGGGGAAGAAGCTGGGGCCAACGTCCTGACTTTC
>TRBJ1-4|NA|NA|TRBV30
CAWRLGHGVGATNEKLFF
TGTGCCTGGAGACTAGGACACGGAGTCGGTGCAACTAATGAAAAACTGTTTTTT
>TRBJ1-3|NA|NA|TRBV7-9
CASSIGDSGNTIYF
TGTGCCAGCAGCATAGGGGATTCTGGAAACACCATATATTTT
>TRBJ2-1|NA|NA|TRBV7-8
CASSAPGWGEQFF
TGTGCCAGCAGCGCCCCGGGGTGGGGTGAGCAGTTCTTC
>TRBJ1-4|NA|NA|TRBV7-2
CASSPRGLTNEKLFF
TGTGCCAGCAGCCCGAGGGGTTTAACTAATGAAAAACTGTTTTTT
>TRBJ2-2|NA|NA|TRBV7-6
CASSLSHWGISGELFF
TGTGCCAGCAGCCTATCCCATTGGGGTATTTCCGGGGAGCTGTTTTTT
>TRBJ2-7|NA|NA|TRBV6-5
CASRGGKNEQYF
TGTGCCAGCAGAGGGGGTAAGAACGAGCAGTACTTC
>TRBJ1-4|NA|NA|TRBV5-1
CASSSGTKLSTNEKLFF
TGCGCCAGCAGTTCCGGGACAAAACTCTCAACTAATGAAAAACTGTTTTTT
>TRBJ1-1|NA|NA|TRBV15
CATAPLGPMNTEAFF
TGTGCCACGGCCCCCCTCGGACCTATGAACACTGAAGCTTTCTTT
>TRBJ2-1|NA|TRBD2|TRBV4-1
CASSQSSAGGLHGQFF
TGCGCCAGCAGCCAATCTTCTGCGGGGGGGCTCCATGGGCAGTTCTTC
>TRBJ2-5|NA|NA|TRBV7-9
CASTADNQETQYF
TGTGCCAGCACCGCGGACAACCAAGAGACCCAGTACTTC
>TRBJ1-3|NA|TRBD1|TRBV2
CASEGTGAGRSGNTIYF
TGTGCCAGCGAAGGGACAGGGGCAGGAAGATCTGGAAACACCATATATTTT
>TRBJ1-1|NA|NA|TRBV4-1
CASSQGIMNRESGFF
TGCGCCAGCAGCCAAGGGATTATGAACAGGGAATCGGGTTTCTTT
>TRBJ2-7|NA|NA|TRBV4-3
CASSQFTTYEQYF
TGCGCCAGCAGCCAATTCACCACCTACGAGCAGTACTTC
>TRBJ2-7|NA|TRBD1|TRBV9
CASSATGTGSGEQYF
TGTGCCAGCAGCGCGACCGGGACAGGGTCTGGCGAGCAGTACTTC
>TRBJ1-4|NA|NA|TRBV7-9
CASSLEAGDMFF
TGTGCCAGCAGCTTAGAGGCAGGGGATATGTTTTTT
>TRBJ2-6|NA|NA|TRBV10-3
CAISGDMGNVLTF
TGTGCCATCAGTGGGGACATGGGCAACGTCCTGACTTTC
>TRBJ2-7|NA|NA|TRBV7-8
CASSLSRGSYEQYF
TGTGCCAGCAGCTTAAGTAGGGGATCCTACGAGCAGTACTTC